This paragraph reports one T cell receptor beta chain. The target antigen is unknown. The study sampled blood at baseline, cycle 4 day 1, and cycle 7 day 1. Germline CDR1 and CDR2: KGHSH and LQKENI. V lost 3 bases and J lost 1, with 10 bases in between. The CDR3 sequence is 15 residues long. These data originate in a study of OX40 agonist ivuxolimab in advanced cancers. In the study overall: The patients received agonistic anti-OX40 (CD134) antibody ivuxolimab. Findings of the study overall: On average, CD8+ T cells had more expanded clones than CD4+.

Sequencing used immunoSEQ multiplex PCR; TCRdb keeps in-frame clones, though not all of them. This repertoire shows 90,000 to 130,000 clones, roughly nine tenths found once; its top ten account for 0.27%. Sequenced material: CD4+ or CD8+ T cells sorted from blood, taken in a trial of the OX40 agonist ivuxolimab. The chain has TRBV18 and TRBJ2-1; tentative D call: TRBD2 (6 bases). The TCR originated in an adult with an advanced solid tumor such as melanoma, head and neck, liver or kidney cancer. The CDR3 here is CASSPGGESYNEQFF. DNA for the CDR3: TGTGCCAGCTCACCTGGAGGGGAGTCCTACAATGAGCAGTTCTTC.